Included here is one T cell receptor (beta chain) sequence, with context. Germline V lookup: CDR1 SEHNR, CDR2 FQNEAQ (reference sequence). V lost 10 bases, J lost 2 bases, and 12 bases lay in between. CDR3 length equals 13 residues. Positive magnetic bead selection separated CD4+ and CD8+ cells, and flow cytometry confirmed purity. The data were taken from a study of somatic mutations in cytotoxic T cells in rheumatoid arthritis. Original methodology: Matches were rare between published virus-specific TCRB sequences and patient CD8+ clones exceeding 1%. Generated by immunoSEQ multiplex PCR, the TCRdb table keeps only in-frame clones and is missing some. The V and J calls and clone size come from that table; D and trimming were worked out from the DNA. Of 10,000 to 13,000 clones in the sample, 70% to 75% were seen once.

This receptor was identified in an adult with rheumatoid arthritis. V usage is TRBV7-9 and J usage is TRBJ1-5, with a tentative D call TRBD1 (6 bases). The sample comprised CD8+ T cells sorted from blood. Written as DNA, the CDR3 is TGTGCCACCGAGGGGGGAGGCAATCAGCCCCAGCATTTT. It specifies CATEGGGNQPQHF.